Listed here is a single T cell receptor beta chain. Time point: blood 2 weeks post-SBRT. The treatment denotes: 15 Gy SBRT to primary tumor, nephrectomy 4 weeks later. After SBRT, blood was collected at 2 and 4 weeks, plus baseline. TCRdb's copy holds only in-frame clones and misses some; the assay was immunoSEQ multiplex PCR. The table has around 130,000 clones, 75% to 85% seen once. This entry belongs to a study of radiation and T cells in renal cell carcinoma. This clonotype was sampled from a woman aged 55-69 years with renal cell carcinoma. The sequencing here drew on blood, taken from a patient whose treatment included radiotherapy and nephrectomy.

The CDR3 nucleotides are TGTGCCAGCAGCCCTCAGGGGGCCCTTGGAGATACGCAGTATTTT. Its protein product is CASSPQGALGDTQYF. J is TRBJ2-3 and V is TRBV9; the match to TRBD1 covers 8 bases. V was clipped by 4 bases and J by 5 bases; unmatched bases: 9. There are 15 residues in the CDR3. Germline assignment: CDR1 SGDLS and CDR2 YYNGEE.